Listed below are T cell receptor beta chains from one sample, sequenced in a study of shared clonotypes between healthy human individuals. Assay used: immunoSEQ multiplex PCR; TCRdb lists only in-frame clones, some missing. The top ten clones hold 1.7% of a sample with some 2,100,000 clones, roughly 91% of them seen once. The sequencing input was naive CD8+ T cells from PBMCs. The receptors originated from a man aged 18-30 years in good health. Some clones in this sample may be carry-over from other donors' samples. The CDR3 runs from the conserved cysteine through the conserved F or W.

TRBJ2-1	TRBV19	CASSIAGGLAGGYNEQFF
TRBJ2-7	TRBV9	CASSPGGSYEQYF
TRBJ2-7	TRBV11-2	CASSLSIAGTYEQYF
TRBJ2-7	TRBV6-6	CASSYSGQGDEQYF
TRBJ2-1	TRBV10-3	CAIAEEEIAPNEQFF
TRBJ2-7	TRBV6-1	CASSEALTQDYEQYF
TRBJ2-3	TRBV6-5	CASMVAGVSDTQYF
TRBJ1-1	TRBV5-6	CASSLTLNTEAFF
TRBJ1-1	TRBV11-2	CASSLLGREAFF
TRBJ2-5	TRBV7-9	CASSPRGWETQYF
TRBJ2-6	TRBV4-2	CASSQVAGGANVLTF
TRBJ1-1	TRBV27	CASSYGDSHEAFF
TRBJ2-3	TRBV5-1	CASSRLQQGPRSTDTQYF
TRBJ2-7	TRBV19	CASSPTRLAGGDEQYF
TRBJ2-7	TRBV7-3	CASSLTRPESSYEQYF
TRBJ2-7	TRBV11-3	CASSLGQGRDYEQYF
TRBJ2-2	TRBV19	CASSIDRLGLAGNTGELFF
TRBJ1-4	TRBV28	CASSKAGKLFF
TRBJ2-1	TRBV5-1	CASSLAGTSGPYNEQFF
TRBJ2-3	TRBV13	CASSFQRGLDTQYF
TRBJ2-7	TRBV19	CASTLGAGADEQYF
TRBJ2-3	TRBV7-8	CASSLFSRSTDTQYF
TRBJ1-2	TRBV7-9	CASSLVAGGSYGYTF
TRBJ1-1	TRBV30	CAWSVGRPSEAFF
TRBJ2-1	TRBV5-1	CASSYRTSGSYNEQFF
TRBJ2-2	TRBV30	CARPNPNTGELFF
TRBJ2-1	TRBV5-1	CASSLFGNEQFF
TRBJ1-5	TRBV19	CASSIQGVRQPQHF
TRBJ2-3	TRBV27	CASSFGGSSDTQYF
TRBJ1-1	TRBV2	CASSPGGVEAFF
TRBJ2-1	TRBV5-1	CASMENQGREQFF
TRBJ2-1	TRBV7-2	CASSLLGAGGLSLYNEQFF
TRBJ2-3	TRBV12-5	CASGLSAGDADTQYF
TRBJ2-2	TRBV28	CASSLVVFGELFF
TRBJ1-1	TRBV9	CASSPQQRASEAFF
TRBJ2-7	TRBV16	CASSQSPGPTYEQYF
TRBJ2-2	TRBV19	CASSPGQTNTGELFF
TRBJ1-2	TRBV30	CAWTPSSYGYTF
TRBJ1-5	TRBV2	CASSEQGAWGNQPQHF
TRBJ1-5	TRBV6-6	CASRTTLEGKDQPQHF
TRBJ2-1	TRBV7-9	CASSLGPSGSLNNEQFF
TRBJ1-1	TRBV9	CASSERGDRAFF
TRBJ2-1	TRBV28	CASSLDAYNEQFF